The 23 T cell receptor beta chains reported below all come from one sample, sequenced in a study of T cells in Graves' hyperthyroidism and ophthalmopathy. Amplified TCR beta CDR3 regions came from RNA transcripts. The TCR CDR3 was amplified in a first-round RT-PCR using the HTBI primer set. MiXCR, run by TCRdb on the multiplex PCR reads, gives a single entry per CDR3 protein. Here the sample spans around 520,000 distinct CDR3 sequences, over 13% being singletons. The sample comprised blood. The receptors derive from a young woman with Graves' hyperthyroidism.

The V gene is TRBV6-5, the J gene TRBJ1-5; TRBD1 matches at 8 bases. The CDR3 sequence is 15 residues long. Looked up from germline, CDR1 is MNHEY and CDR2 is SVGAGI. J was trimmed by 6 bases and V by 6 bases; bases with no gene match: 10. This CDR3 reads CASSGSRQGSQPQHF. CDR3 nucleotide sequence: TGTGCCAGCAGCGGCTCGAGACAGGGGAGTCAGCCCCAGCATTTT.

This clonotype was counted many times. The chain links TRBV9 to TRBJ1-2; 9 bases align to TRBD1. V was clipped by 2 bases and J by 3 bases; unmatched bases: 8. CDR3 size: 16 residues. Germline CDR1 SGDLS, CDR2 YYNGEE. This CDR3 is CASSVSGQGPYYGYTF. The CDR3 bases are TGTGCCAGCAGCGTTTCGGGACAGGGCCCTTACTATGGCTACACCTTC.

This clonotype occurred a few times. This chain links TRBV27 with TRBJ1-1; D may be TRBD1 (6 bases). The CDR3 is 13 amino acids. CDR1 and CDR2 (germline): MNHEY, SMNVEV (reference sequence). V was trimmed by 3 bases and J by 5 bases, leaving 10 bases between them. Here the CDR3 DNA reads TGTGCCAGCAGTTTCACGCAGGGGACTGAAGCTTTCTTT. Its protein product is CASSFTQGTEAFF.

This clonotype was observed at least ten times. This sequence joins TRBV6-1 and TRBJ1-2; D is ambiguous. Trimming cost V 1 base and J 8 bases, with 11 bases left between them. This CDR3 has 13 residues. Germline CDR1 reads MNHNS; CDR2 reads SASEGT. The CDR3 region is CASSEEGRLGYTF. DNA of the CDR3: TGTGCCAGCAGTGAAGAAGGCCGCCTCGGCTACACCTTC.

This clonotype was counted ten times or more. The V and J genes are TRBV6-1 and TRBJ1-4; TRBD1 agrees at 8 bases. The germline V gene encodes CDR1 MNHNS and CDR2 SASEGT. The CDR3 runs to 15 residues. Unmatched junction bases numbered 11, after V lost 6 bases and J lost 8 bases. The CDR3 DNA reads TGTGCCAGCAGACCTTCCCAGGGGGCATGGGAAAAACTGTTTTTT. This translates into CASRPSQGAWEKLFF.

This clonotype showed up just a few times. The rearrangement joins TRBV6-1 to TRBJ2-4; TRBD2 matches 9 bases. The CDR3 consists of 14 residues. The junction had 8 bases not matched to a gene; V was cut back by 5 bases and J by 9 bases. Germline V gives CDR1 MNHNS, CDR2 SASEGT. The CDR3 sequence: CASSFIAGEVIQYF. The CDR3 DNA reads as TGTGCCAGCAGTTTTATAGCGGGAGAGGTCATTCAGTACTTC.

This clonotype has a count of ten or more. The chain's CDR3 is CASERGTSGRTEQFF. The CDR3 coding sequence is TGTGCCAGTGAGAGAGGGACTAGCGGGAGGACTGAGCAGTTCTTC. This chain connects TRBV25-1 to TRBJ2-1; 15 bases map to TRBD2. Germline V lookup: CDR1 MGHDK, CDR2 SYGVNS. The ends lost 9 bases at V and 9 bases at J; junction bases unmatched: 9. The CDR3 covers 15 residues.

This clonotype was seen only a few times. The genes are TRBV4-1 and TRBJ2-1; TRBD1 matches 9 bases. J lost 5 bases, V lost 0 bases, and 8 bases had no gene match. CDR1 is MGHRA, CDR2 YSYEKL, per germline. The CDR3 covers 17 residues. CDR3 in DNA: TGCGCCAGCAGCCAAGAAAATGGGGGACAGGGCAACAATGAGCAGTTCTTC. Translating gives CASSQENGGQGNNEQFF.

This clonotype came up a few times. The chain employs TRBV27 and TRBJ1-6; D unclear. The CDR3 runs to 17 residues. V lost 0 bases to trimming and J lost 7 bases, with 16 bases between them. Germline CDR1 MNHEY, CDR2 SMNVEV (reference sequence). The CDR3 DNA sequence: TGTGCCAGCAGTTTATCGAAGGCAGACTCTAGGAATTCACCCCTCCACTTT. This sequence encodes CASSLSKADSRNSPLHF.

This clonotype was seen at least ten times. The CDR3 here is CASSSSGDNTEAFF. CDR3 sequence (DNA): TGTGCCAGCAGCTCGTCGGGGGACAACACTGAAGCTTTCTTT. The chain joins TRBV5-8 to TRBJ1-1, with D tentatively TRBD1 (5 bases). V gave up 3 bases and J gave up 2 bases, with 11 bases separating them. Germline V lookup: CDR1 SGHTS, CDR2 YDEGEE. This CDR3 comprises 14 residues. The whole variable domain, filled in from reference TRBV5-8 and TRBJ1-1, reads EAGVTQSPTHLIKTRGQQATLRCSPISGHTSVYWYQQALGLGLQFLLWYDEGEERNRGNFPPRFSGRQFPNYSSELNVNALELEDSALYLCASSSSGDNTEAFFGQGTRLTVV.

Ten or more counts support this clonotype. CDR3 DNA sequence: TGTGCCAGCAGTTACATAACAGCGAACACTGAAGCTTTCTTT. It codes for CASSYITANTEAFF. The J gene is TRBJ1-1, the V gene TRBV6-1, with unresolved D. Between the trimmed V and J ends, which lost 5 bases and 1 base, there was a span of 11 bases. Germline V lookup: CDR1 MNHNS, CDR2 SASEGT. This CDR3 spans 14 amino acids.

This clonotype was recorded a few times. The chain employs TRBV24-1 and TRBJ2-2; TRBD2 aligns across 7 bases. The CDR3 totals 14 residues. The V and J ends lost 6 bases and 1 base, in that order; junction bases with no gene match: 1. CDR1 is KGHDR and CDR2 is SFDVKD in the germline V gene. DNA for the CDR3: TGTGCCACCAGTAGCGGGATGAACACCGGGGAGCTGTTTTTT. It codes for CATSSGMNTGELFF.

This clonotype was observed many times. This sequence joins TRBV12-3 or TRBV12-4 and TRBJ2-7; the D gene is possibly TRBD1 (5 bases). The germline V and J ends were trimmed by 2 bases and 3 bases, with 11 bases remaining between them. The CDR3 is 14 residues long. The CDR3 bases are TGTGCCAGCAGTTTAACTGGACAAGACTACGAGCAGTACTTC. Its translation is CASSLTGQDYEQYF.

This clonotype was found many times. The CDR3 here is CAISTTGTGEAFF. As DNA, the CDR3 is TGTGCCATCAGCACCACCGGGACAGGGGAGGCTTTCTTT. This chain uses TRBV10-3 with TRBJ1-1; 10 bases line up with TRBD1. Germline V gene sequence: CDR1 ENHRY, CDR2 SYGVKD. The CDR3 consists of 13 residues. The ends lost 6 bases at V and 11 bases at J; junction bases unmatched: 9.

The V gene is TRBV19, the J gene TRBJ1-1, with D unclear. This CDR3 is built from 15 residues. V was pared by 6 bases and J by 0 bases, with 14 bases between. Germline V lookup: CDR1 LNHDA, CDR2 SQIVND (reference sequence). The CDR3 nucleotides read TGTGCCAGTAGGGGCCGGGTCTTCATGAACACTGAAGCTTTCTTT. This gives the protein CASRGRVFMNTEAFF. Using reference TRBV19 and TRBJ1-1 for the parts outside the CDR3, the full variable domain is DGGITQSPKYLFRKEGQNVTLSCEQNLNHDAMYWYRQDPGQGLRLIYYSQIVNDFQKGDIAEGYSVSREKKESFPLTVTSAQKNPTAFYLCASRGRVFMNTEAFFGQGTRLTVV.

This clonotype was counted ten times or more. The chain is built from TRBV6-5 and TRBJ2-2; D remains unclear. Trimming took off 2 bases at V and 5 bases at J, with 12 bases between the two ends. This CDR3 has 15 residues. The germline gives CDR1 MNHEY, CDR2 SVGAGI. The CDR3 DNA sequence: TGTGCCAGCAGTTACCCGAATAGTGGAACCGGGGAGCTGTTTTTT. As protein: CASSYPNSGTGELFF.

This clonotype was recorded at least ten times. J is TRBJ2-7 and V is TRBV5-1; D perhaps matches TRBD2 (6 bases). The CDR3 extends over 13 amino acids. The ends were cut back, 5 bases at V and 5 bases at J, with 14 bases in the middle. CDR1 is SGHRS, CDR2 YFSETQ, per germline. The CDR3: CASRPYPGDEQYF. The CDR3 DNA sequence: TGCGCCAGCAGGCCCTACCCGGGGGACGAGCAGTACTTC.

This clonotype was counted only a few times. Given a much more abundant clone one base away, this may be a read error. The chain has TRBV12-3 or TRBV12-4 and TRBJ2-1; D not resolved. The CDR3 is 14 amino acids. DNA of the CDR3: TGTGCCAGCAGCCGAGTCGGCTCCTACAAGGAGCAGTTCTTC. Protein: CASSRVGSYKEQFF.

The rearrangement uses TRBV4-1 and TRBJ2-7; D gene ambiguous. Germline assignment: CDR1 MGHRA and CDR2 YSYEKL. The length of the CDR3 is 14 residues. With 4 bases removed from V and 3 bases from J, the gap between germline ends came to 13 bases. Here the CDR3 reads CASSLTQASYEQYF. CDR3 DNA: TGCGCCAGCAGCCTCACCCAGGCTAGCTACGAGCAGTACTTC.

This clonotype showed up many times. The CDR3 region is CAIRFRSGTGNEQYF. Here the CDR3 DNA reads TGTGCCATCAGATTTCGTAGCGGGACAGGGAACGAGCAGTACTTC. This chain joins TRBV10-3 and TRBJ2-7, with D tentatively TRBD1 (9 bases). The CDR3 is 15 amino acids. Germline V gene data show CDR1 as ENHRY and CDR2 as SYGVKD. The V end was cut by 6 bases, the J end by 5 bases, with 20 bases between.

The chain couples TRBV10-1 to TRBJ2-3; D is unresolved. Germline assignment: CDR1 WNHNN and CDR2 SYGVQD (reference sequence). The CDR3 is 13 amino acids. V lost 0 bases and J lost 5, with 6 bases in between. CDR3 region: CASSESREDTQYF. CDR3 nucleotide sequence: TGCGCCAGCAGTGAGTCGAGAGAAGATACGCAGTATTTT.

This clonotype was recorded a few times. V gene TRBV12-3 or TRBV12-4 combines with J gene TRBJ2-1; D gene ambiguous. Trimming pared 6 bases from V and 2 bases from J, leaving 14 bases between. The CDR3 runs 15 residues. CDR3 bases: TGTGCCAGCAGCCTCCGGGTCCCGCCCTACAATGAGCAGTTCTTC. It codes for CASSLRVPPYNEQFF.

This clonotype has a count of ten or more. The chain employs TRBV12-5 and TRBJ2-2; the D is unclear. The CDR3 has 12 amino acids. Germline loops: CDR1 LGHNT, CDR2 FRNRAP. The germline V and J ends were trimmed by 4 bases and 5 bases, with 5 bases remaining between them. In DNA form, the CDR3 reads TGTGCTAGTGGTTGGCGGACCGGGGAGCTGTTTTTT. Protein product: CASGWRTGELFF.